This T cell receptor (beta chain) derives from a study of identifying expanded T cells in peripheral blood. Notes on the study in general: Across healthy donors, higher total template counts meant significantly greater approximately two-week count variance.

Healthy donors had no documented immune events, such as infections, while sampled. V lost 3 bases and J 2 bases, leaving 5 bases between the germline ends. There are 12 residues in the CDR3. CDR1 is SGHDT, CDR2 YYEEEE, per germline. Some clones are missing from TCRdb's copy, which holds only in-frame ones; the method was immunoSEQ multiplex PCR. The sample contains 70,000 or so clones, roughly nine tenths of which appear only once. To note about this clone: Its antigen is unidentified.

V usage is TRBV5-6 and J usage is TRBJ1-2, with D unclear. The specimen was blood. The clonotype originates from a person aged 18 to 70 in good health. In DNA, the CDR3 is TGTGCCAGCAGCTCCGGCAACTATGGCTACACCTTC. This codes for CASSSGNYGYTF.